These 21 T cell receptor beta chains originate from one sample sequenced in a study of T cell repertoires in cytomegalovirus infection. TCRdb fed the reads into MiXCR, producing one record per CDR3 protein. Of some 180,000 distinct CDR3 sequences in the sample, roughly 15% were seen once. The sample comprised CD8+ T cells from PBMCs. These receptors were obtained from a human donor in good health (CMV status not recorded). Some clones in this sample may be carry-over from other donors' samples.

This clonotype was observed a handful of times. The gene calls are TRBV28 and TRBJ1-1, with D uncertain. Per the germline V gene, CDR1 is MDHEN and CDR2 is SYDVKM. V lost 5 bases to trimming and J lost 5 bases, with 12 bases between them. There are 13 residues in the CDR3. CDR3 loop: CASSLTRETEAFF. The DNA of the CDR3 is TGTGCCAGCAGTCTTACACGGGAGACTGAAGCTTTCTTT.

V gene TRBV7-9 combines with J gene TRBJ2-1; 13 bases map to TRBD2. After removal of 5 bases from V and 5 bases from J, the junction contained 6 bases not matched to a gene. Per germline, CDR1 SEHNR and CDR2 FQNEAQ (reference sequence). The CDR3 is 16 amino acids. For the CDR3, the DNA is TGTGCCAGCAGCCCTCTACTAGCGGGGGGGCACAATGAGCAGTTCTTC. Its protein is CASSPLLAGGHNEQFF.

Only a few counts were recorded for this clonotype. The chain has TRBV4-1 and TRBJ1-5, with unresolved D. CDR3 length: 15 residues. Per germline, CDR1 MGHRA and CDR2 YSYEKL. Deletions cut 1 base from V and 4 bases from J, with 11 bases between. CDR3 coding DNA: TGCGCCAGCAGCCAAGGGGATTTCACAAATCAGCCCCAGCATTTT. Translating it yields CASSQGDFTNQPQHF.

The sample holds many counts of this clonotype. This chain links TRBV12-3 or TRBV12-4 with TRBJ2-7; D is perhaps TRBD2 (5 bases). Trimming took off 2 bases at V and 1 base at J, with 6 bases between the two ends. There are 13 residues in the CDR3. Here the CDR3 DNA reads TGTGCCAGCAGTTTAAAGCGGTCCTACGAGCAGTACTTC. This codes for CASSLKRSYEQYF.

The gene calls are TRBV12-3 or TRBV12-4 and TRBJ1-2, with a possible D match to TRBD1 (5 bases). V lost 6 bases to trimming and J lost 5 bases, with 16 bases between them. This CDR3 comprises 14 residues. This CDR3 is CASSPRGMDYGYTF. The DNA for the CDR3 is TGTGCCAGCAGCCCCCGGGGCATGGATTATGGCTACACCTTC.

V usage is TRBV6-2 or TRBV6-3 and J usage is TRBJ2-1; perhaps TRBD2 as D (6 bases). Looked up from germline, CDR1 is MNHEY and CDR2 is SVGEGT. CDR3 length: 16 amino acids. Trimming took off 6 bases at V and 2 bases at J, with 17 bases between the two ends. CDR3: CASSSWGDGPYNEQFF. The CDR3 nucleotides read TGTGCCAGCAGCTCTTGGGGGGACGGCCCCTACAATGAGCAGTTCTTC.

This clonotype was counted a few times. The chain uses TRBV7-8 and TRBJ1-1; no firm D call. V lost 5 bases, J lost 0 bases, and 10 bases lay in between. The CDR3 consists of 14 residues. Germline V lookup: CDR1 SGHVS, CDR2 FQNEAQ. For the CDR3, the DNA is TGTGCCAGCAGCACGGACGGAGTGAACACTGAAGCTTTCTTT. This sequence encodes CASSTDGVNTEAFF.

This chain links TRBV7-9 with TRBJ1-1; D gene uncertain. The CDR3 extends over 15 amino acids. V gave up 2 bases and J gave up 2 bases, with 12 bases separating them. Germline CDR1 SEHNR, CDR2 FQNEAQ (reference sequence). The DNA for the CDR3 is TGTGCCAGCAGCTTACTTTTTGACGGAAACACTGAAGCTTTCTTT. It yields the protein CASSLLFDGNTEAFF.

This clonotype was recorded a few times. V gene TRBV6-2 or TRBV6-3 combines with J gene TRBJ2-2, with D maybe TRBD2 (5 bases). The germline V and J ends were trimmed by 7 bases and 0 bases, with 21 bases remaining between them. The CDR3 loop spans 18 amino acids. Germline CDR1 MNHEY, CDR2 SVGEGT. The DNA of the CDR3 is TGTGCCAGCACCCAAGGGTGGGCTAGCCACTCGAACACCGGGGAGCTGTTTTTT. It yields the protein CASTQGWASHSNTGELFF.

The rearrangement joins TRBV18 to TRBJ1-1; TRBD1 agrees at 10 bases. There are 15 residues in the CDR3. CDR1 is KGHSH, CDR2 LQKENI, per germline. The J segment lost 4 bases and the V segment lost 7 bases, leaving 9 bases of the junction unmatched. CDR3 coding DNA: TGTGCCAGCTTCCCCCCCCGGGACAGGGGCACTGAAGCTTTCTTT. Translation: CASFPPRDRGTEAFF.

V usage is TRBV6-2 or TRBV6-3 and J usage is TRBJ2-7; no reliable D call. The V end was cut by 2 bases, the J end by 3 bases, with 8 bases between. This CDR3 has 13 residues. CDR1 MNHEY and CDR2 SVGEGT come from the germline V gene. For the CDR3, the DNA is TGTGCCAGCAGTTACGGATCCAACTACGAGCAGTACTTC. This codes for CASSYGSNYEQYF.

This clonotype was observed a handful of times. This chain uses TRBV19 with TRBJ2-1; D is unclear. Trimming pared 3 bases from V and 3 bases from J, leaving 12 bases between. CDR1 is LNHDA, CDR2 SQIVND, per germline (reference sequence). CDR3 length: 15 residues. The CDR3 protein is CASSIGHGYYNEQFF. In DNA, the CDR3 is TGTGCCAGTAGTATCGGGCACGGGTACTACAATGAGCAGTTCTTC.

This chain uses TRBV7-9 with TRBJ2-7; the match to TRBD1 covers 11 bases. The CDR3 has 15 residues. V lost 7 bases and J lost 3; bases outside the gene matches: 8. Germline CDR1 SEHNR, CDR2 FQNEAQ (reference sequence). CDR3 coding DNA: TGTGCCAGCAACAATCCGGGACAGGGGGACTACGAGCAGTACTTC. Its protein is CASNNPGQGDYEQYF.

The chain links TRBV7-6 to TRBJ2-7; the D gene is possibly TRBD1 (6 bases). Germline values: CDR1 SGHVS, CDR2 FNYEAQ. CDR3 length: 15 residues. The V end was cut by 2 bases, the J end by 3 bases, with 14 bases between. The CDR3 is CASSLSRGSGYEQYF. The CDR3 coding sequence is TGTGCCAGCAGCTTATCCAGGGGATCAGGCTACGAGCAGTACTTC. Combining the CDR3 with reference TRBV7-6 and TRBJ2-7 gives the whole variable domain GAGVSQSPRYKVTKRGQDVALRCDPISGHVSLYWYRQALGQGPEFLTYFNYEAQQDKSGLPNDRFSAERPEGSISTLTIQRTEQRDSAMYRCASSLSRGSGYEQYFGPGTRLTVT.

This clonotype was observed a few times. The rearrangement links TRBV12-3 or TRBV12-4 to TRBJ1-1; 11 nucleotides agree with TRBD1. The CDR3 runs to 17 residues. The V and J ends lost 5 bases and 0 bases, in that order; junction bases with no gene match: 8. In nucleotides, the CDR3 is TGTGCCAGCAGTACCCGGACAGGGGGCACCTTGAACACTGAAGCTTTCTTT. It is translated as CASSTRTGGTLNTEAFF.

This clonotype was detected only a few times. The chain uses TRBV7-6 and TRBJ2-5, with 11 bases matching TRBD2. Germline V lookup: CDR1 SGHVS, CDR2 FNYEAQ. Losses at the gene ends were 1 base for V and 1 base for J; bases not matched to a gene: 2. CDR3 length: 16 amino acids. The CDR3 region is CASSLVLAGGQETQYF. The CDR3 coding sequence is TGTGCCAGCAGCTTAGTCCTAGCGGGGGGCCAAGAGACCCAGTACTTC.

This chain uses TRBV28 with TRBJ2-7; D is ambiguous. V lost 6 bases, J lost 3 bases, and 21 bases lay in between. The CDR3 totals 16 residues. From germline, CDR1 is MDHEN and CDR2 SYDVKM. The CDR3 spells CASSPWRIGTNYEQYF. In DNA form, the CDR3 reads TGTGCCAGCAGCCCCTGGCGTATCGGCACCAACTACGAGCAGTACTTC.

As concerns this clonotype: At one boundary the junction diverges from the germline segment, which might be a read error. The rearrangement uses TRBV29-1 and TRBJ1-1, with D maybe TRBD1 (5 bases). Germline loops: CDR1 SQVTM, CDR2 ANQGSEA. This CDR3 comprises 11 residues. The CDR3 protein is CSVEVGQEQDF. CDR3 coding DNA: TGCAGCGTTGAAGTGGGGCAGGAGCAAGACTTT.

This clonotype was observed a few times. The DNA for the CDR3 is TGTGCCACCAGTGACCCTTCCGGGACAGACGGGGAGCTGTTTTTT. This encodes CATSDPSGTDGELFF. The chain carries TRBV24-1 and TRBJ2-2, with 7 bases fitting TRBD1. From germline, CDR1 is KGHDR and CDR2 SFDVKD. This CDR3 has 15 amino acids. V trimming: 4 bases; J trimming: 7 bases; junction bases outside the gene matches: 8.

This clonotype was found a few times. The chain links TRBV12-3 or TRBV12-4 to TRBJ1-5; D possibly corresponds to TRBD1 (5 bases). V lost 3 bases, J lost 0 bases, and 12 bases lay in between. This CDR3 is 16 amino acids long. CDR3 sequence reads: CASSFGREGSNQPQHF. Here the CDR3 DNA reads TGTGCCAGCAGTTTCGGCAGGGAGGGTAGCAATCAGCCCCAGCATTTT.

The chain combines TRBV12-3 or TRBV12-4 with TRBJ2-3; D gene unclear. The CDR3 runs to 14 residues. Trimming shortened V by 5 bases and J by 2 bases, and 11 bases separated the two germline ends. The CDR3, as DNA: TGTGCCAGCAGTCAGACGCCGCACACAGATACGCAGTATTTT. Its protein product is CASSQTPHTDTQYF.